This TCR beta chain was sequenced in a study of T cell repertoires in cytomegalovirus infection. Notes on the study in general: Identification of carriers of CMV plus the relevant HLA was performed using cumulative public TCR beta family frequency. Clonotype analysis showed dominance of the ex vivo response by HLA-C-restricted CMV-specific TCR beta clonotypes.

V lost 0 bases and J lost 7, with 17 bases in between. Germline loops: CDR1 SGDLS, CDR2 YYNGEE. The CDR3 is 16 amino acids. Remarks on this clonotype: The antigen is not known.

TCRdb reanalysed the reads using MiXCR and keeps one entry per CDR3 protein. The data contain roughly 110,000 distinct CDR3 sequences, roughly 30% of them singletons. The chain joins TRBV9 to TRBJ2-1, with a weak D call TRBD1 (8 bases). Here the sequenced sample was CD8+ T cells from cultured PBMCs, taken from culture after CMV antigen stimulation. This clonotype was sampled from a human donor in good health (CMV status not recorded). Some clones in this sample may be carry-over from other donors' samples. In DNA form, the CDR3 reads TGTGCCAGCAGCGTAGGCGCTGGACAGGGAGGGAATGAGCAGTTCTTC. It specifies CASSVGAGQGGNEQFF. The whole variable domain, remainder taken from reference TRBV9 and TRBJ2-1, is DSGVTQTPKHLITATGQRVTLRCSPRSGDLSVYWYQQSLDQGLQFLIQYYNGEERAKGNILERFSAQQFPDLHSELNLSSLELGDSALYFCASSVGAGQGGNEQFFGPGTRLTVL.